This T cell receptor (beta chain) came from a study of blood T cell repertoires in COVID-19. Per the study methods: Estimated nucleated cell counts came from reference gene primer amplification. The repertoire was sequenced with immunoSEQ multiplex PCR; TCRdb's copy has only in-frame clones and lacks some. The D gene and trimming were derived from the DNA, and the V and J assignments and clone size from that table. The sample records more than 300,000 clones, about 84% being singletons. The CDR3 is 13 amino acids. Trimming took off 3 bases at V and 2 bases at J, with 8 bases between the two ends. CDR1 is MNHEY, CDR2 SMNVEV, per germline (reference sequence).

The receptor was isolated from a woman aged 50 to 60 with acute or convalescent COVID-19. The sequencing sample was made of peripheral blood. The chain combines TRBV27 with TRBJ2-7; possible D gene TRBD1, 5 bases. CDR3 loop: CASSFWGPYEQYF. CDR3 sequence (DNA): TGTGCCAGCAGTTTTTGGGGCCCCTACGAGCAGTACTTC.